These T cell receptor beta chains were read from a single sample in a study of blood T cell repertoires in COVID-19. Method: immunoSEQ multiplex PCR; TCRdb's copy keeps in-frame clones and lacks some. The table has some 200,000 clones, 70% to 90% seen once. What was sequenced was peripheral blood. The source is a woman in her 40s with acute or convalescent COVID-19. Each CDR3 is given with its conserved first and last residue. D genes are given only for firm matches. Rows give clone size only sometimes, using once, few, many, or a class for an expanded clone.

clone size	D gene	V gene	J gene	CDR3 protein	CDR3 DNA
.	.	TRBV12-2	TRBJ1-6	CASRAGQGIHSPLHF	TGTGCAAGTCGCGCGGGACAGGGGATCCACTCACCCCTCCACTTT
few	TRBD1	TRBV24-1	TRBJ2-2	CATSEGTGEAGELFF	TGTGCCACCAGTGAAGGGACAGGGGAAGCCGGGGAGCTGTTTTTT
.	.	TRBV5-1	TRBJ2-3	CASSLGGRDTQYF	TGCGCCAGCAGCTTGGGGGGGCGGGATACGCAGTATTTT
once	.	TRBV10-2	TRBJ1-3	CASSDIPIGAGNTIYF	TGCGCCAGCAGTGACATCCCTATAGGGGCTGGAAACACCATATATTTT
.	TRBD2	TRBV5-1	TRBJ2-1	CASSPSTSGLLNNEQFF	TGCGCCAGCAGCCCCTCGACTAGCGGCTTACTTAACAATGAGCAGTTCTTC
.	.	TRBV14	TRBJ2-5	CASSQARGTQETQYF	TGTGCCAGCAGCCAAGCTCGGGGGACCCAAGAGACCCAGTACTTC
.	TRBD2	TRBV10-3	TRBJ2-5	CAISEASGRETQYF	TGTGCCATCAGTGAGGCTAGCGGGCGGGAGACCCAGTACTTC
.	.	TRBV27	TRBJ1-1	CASSKFGQEAFF	TGTGCCAGCAGTAAATTCGGACAGGAAGCTTTCTTT
.	.	TRBV5-1	TRBJ2-5	CASSLQGLQETQYF	TGCGCCAGCAGCTTGCAGGGCCTACAAGAGACCCAGTACTTC
.	TRBD1	TRBV3-1/TRBV3-2	TRBJ1-1	CASSQEVGTGPNTEAFF	TGTGCCAGCAGCCAAGAAGTGGGGACAGGGCCGAACACTGAAGCTTTCTTT
.	.	TRBV2	TRBJ1-1	CASSKEGMNTEAFF	TGTGCCAGCAGTAAGGAGGGCATGAACACTGAAGCTTTCTTT
.	.	TRBV6-5	TRBJ1-5	CASSYPLAPRKPQHF	TGTGCCAGCAGTTACCCCCTTGCCCCGCGGAAACCCCAGCATTTT
.	TRBD2	TRBV2	TRBJ2-1	CASNTGTSDNEQFF	TGTGCCAGCAATACCGGGACTAGCGACAATGAGCAGTTCTTC
once	TRBD1	TRBV5-1	TRBJ2-1	CASSPRGQNNEQFF	TGCGCCAGCAGCCCCCGGGGACAGAACAATGAGCAGTTCTTC
once	TRBD1	TRBV10-3	TRBJ2-3	CAISGGTGSDTQYF	TGTGCCATCAGTGGGGGGACAGGCTCGGATACGCAGTATTTT
.	.	TRBV12-3/TRBV12-4	TRBJ2-3	CASSRLATDTQYF	TGTGCCAGCAGTCGACTGGCCACAGATACGCAGTATTTT
.	.	TRBV30	TRBJ1-5	CAWSVRSDQPQHF	TGTGCCTGGAGTGTACGCAGTGATCAGCCCCAGCATTTT
.	TRBD2	TRBV7-2	TRBJ2-1	CASRGGLGNEQFF	TGTGCCAGCCGGGGGGGCCTGGGGAATGAGCAGTTCTTC
once	TRBD1	TRBV3-1/TRBV3-2	TRBJ1-4	CASSLGTGDFGAEKLFF	TGTGCCAGCAGCCTCGGGACAGGGGACTTTGGAGCTGAAAAACTGTTTTTT
.	.	TRBV18	TRBJ1-4	CATQRGPREKLFF	TGTGCCACCCAGCGGGGGCCTAGGGAAAAACTGTTTTTT
.	.	TRBV18	TRBJ1-1	CASSPWGGLHSEAFF	TGTGCCAGCTCACCATGGGGGGGGTTGCACTCTGAAGCTTTCTTT
.	.	TRBV6-5	TRBJ1-2	CASSYSSDSNYGYTF	TGTGCCAGCAGTTACTCCAGTGACTCGAACTATGGCTACACCTTC
.	TRBD1	TRBV19	TRBJ1-2	CASSPGTVDGYTF	TGTGCCAGTAGTCCCGGGACAGTCGATGGCTACACCTTC
.	TRBD1	TRBV2	TRBJ1-2	CASPASITGAPSYGYTF	TGTGCCAGCCCAGCCTCCATTACAGGGGCGCCGAGTTATGGCTACACCTTC
once	TRBD1	TRBV4-2	TRBJ2-3	CASSQDRVPTGARTDTQYF	TGTGCCAGCAGCCAAGATAGGGTACCCACAGGGGCACGCACAGATACGCAGTATTTT
few	.	TRBV7-2	TRBJ2-2	CASSPTPLGTGELFF	TGTGCCAGCAGCCCAACACCCCTAGGCACCGGGGAGCTGTTTTTT
.	TRBD2	TRBV11-2	TRBJ2-5	CASSYGGETQYF	TGTGCCAGCAGCTACGGGGGGGAGACCCAGTACTTC
.	.	TRBV12-5	TRBJ2-2	CASGPLAIRRNTGELFF	TGTGCTAGTGGTCCGTTGGCCATTCGTCGGAACACCGGGGAGCTGTTTTTT
.	.	TRBV19	TRBJ1-3	CASSLKIGGLGNTIYF	TGTGCCAGTAGCCTTAAAATTGGGGGACTTGGAAACACCATATATTTT
.	TRBD1	TRBV15	TRBJ1-1	CATSMGTGVGIGTEAFF	TGTGCCACCAGCATGGGGACAGGGGTCGGGATAGGGACTGAAGCTTTCTTT
.	.	TRBV3-1/TRBV3-2	TRBJ1-4	CASRGLTQDEKLFF	TGTGCCAGCAGAGGATTGACACAAGATGAAAAACTGTTTTTT
.	.	TRBV5-1	TRBJ2-3	CASSFRALADTQYF	TGCGCCAGCAGCTTCAGGGCGTTGGCGGATACGCAGTATTTT
.	.	TRBV3-1/TRBV3-2	TRBJ1-3	CASSQVTGVSGNTIYF	TGTGCCAGCAGCCAAGTAACCGGGGTCTCTGGAAACACCATATATTTT
.	.	TRBV11-2	TRBJ2-1	CASRGIGPRGGYNEQFF	TGTGCCAGCAGGGGTATCGGGCCTAGGGGGGGCTACAATGAGCAGTTCTTC
.	TRBD1	TRBV11-2	TRBJ1-2	CASEQGATYGYTF	TGTGCCAGCGAGCAGGGGGCAACCTATGGCTACACCTTC
.	.	TRBV24-1	TRBJ2-3	CATSDLRTGTDTQYF	TGTGCCACCAGTGATTTGAGAACAGGCACAGATACGCAGTATTTT
.	TRBD2	TRBV7-6	TRBJ2-5	CASSRSGGASFVETQYF	TGTGCCAGCAGCCGTAGCGGGGGGGCGTCCTTCGTAGAGACCCAGTACTTC
.	.	TRBV27	TRBJ1-2	CASSLQGNYGYTF	TGTGCCAGCAGTTTACAGGGGAACTATGGCTACACCTTC
few	TRBD1	TRBV27	TRBJ1-2	CASSFQAPQGGGSYGYTF	TGTGCCAGCAGTTTCCAAGCACCCCAGGGGGGTGGTAGCTATGGCTACACCTTC
.	TRBD1	TRBV7-2	TRBJ1-6	CASSYRQGRAPLHF	TGTGCCAGCAGCTACAGACAGGGCCGGGCACCCCTCCACTTT
.	.	TRBV30	TRBJ1-5	CAWSHGVDQPQHF	TGTGCCTGGAGCCACGGGGTCGATCAGCCCCAGCATTTT
.	.	TRBV11-2	TRBJ2-1	CASSSLDSSSYNEQFF	TGTGCCAGCAGCTCCTTGGACTCGAGCTCCTACAATGAGCAGTTCTTC
.	.	TRBV19	TRBJ1-2	CASSPRRQLLNYGYTF	TGTGCCAGTAGTCCACGCCGACAACTTCTTAACTATGGCTACACCTTC
.	.	TRBV10-3	TRBJ1-6	CAISESVFGRVPF	TGTGCCATCAGTGAGTCCGTCTTCGGCAGGGTACCCTTT
.	TRBD1	TRBV7-8	TRBJ1-5	CASSIGGQQTQPQHF	TGTGCCAGCAGCATAGGGGGACAGCAGACTCAGCCCCAGCATTTT
.	TRBD1	TRBV3-1/TRBV3-2	TRBJ1-2	CASSQEGVRGSYGYTF	TGTGCCAGCAGCCAAGAGGGTGTCAGGGGGAGCTATGGCTACACCTTC
.	TRBD1	TRBV18	TRBJ1-2	CASSLQTGGIYGYTF	TGTGCCAGCTCACTGCAAACAGGGGGCATCTATGGCTACACCTTC
.	TRBD2	TRBV4-1	TRBJ2-3	CASSQPASGGAKDTQYF	TGCGCCAGCAGCCAACCTGCTAGCGGGGGGGCCAAGGATACGCAGTATTTT
few	TRBD2	TRBV2	TRBJ2-1	CASKKGTSVNEQFF	TGTGCCAGCAAAAAGGGGACTAGCGTCAATGAGCAGTTCTTC
few	.	TRBV12-5	TRBJ1-2	CASGLVGVYYGYTF	TGTGCTAGTGGTTTGGTAGGGGTCTACTATGGCTACACCTTC
.	TRBD1	TRBV11-2	TRBJ2-2	CASSSGTGYTGELFF	TGTGCCAGCAGCTCCGGGACAGGGTACACCGGGGAGCTGTTTTTT
.	TRBD1	TRBV10-1	TRBJ1-5	CASSTGQGPGNQPQHF	TGCGCCAGCAGTACGGGACAGGGGCCGGGGAATCAGCCCCAGCATTTT